One sample yielded the 27 T cell receptor beta chains listed below, sequenced in a study of blood T cell repertoires in COVID-19. The method was immunoSEQ multiplex PCR; TCRdb's version includes in-frame clones alone and lacks a portion of them. In the table there are some 29,000 clones, around 82% of which are singletons. Sequencing used peripheral blood. These receptors were obtained from a man older than 75 with active COVID-19.

Only one count was recorded for this clone. The chain has TRBV30 and TRBJ2-7; D not resolved. Trimming removed 1 base at V and 2 bases at J, with 9 bases between. The CDR3 totals 13 residues. Germline CDR1 reads GTSNPN; CDR2 reads SVGIG (reference sequence). In DNA form, the CDR3 reads TGTGCCTGGAGTGGGCAAAATCCCTACGAGCAGTACTTC. Translated, it gives CAWSGQNPYEQYF.

J is TRBJ2-6 and V is TRBV3-1 (or the pseudogene TRBV3-2); 9 bases fit TRBD1. The CDR3 is 20 amino acids. The junction had 15 bases not matched to a gene; V was cut back by 3 bases and J by 3 bases. The germline CDR1 and CDR2 sequences are LGHDT and YNNKEL (reference sequence). CDR3 amino acids: CASSQPPGQGHFFGANVLTF. The DNA of the CDR3 is TGTGCCAGCAGCCAGCCCCCGGGACAGGGTCATTTCTTTGGGGCCAACGTCCTGACTTTC.

V usage is TRBV7-9 and J usage is TRBJ2-5; D possibly corresponds to TRBD1 (6 bases). CDR1 is SEHNR and CDR2 is FQNEAQ in the germline V gene (reference sequence). V was cut by 3 bases and J by 4 bases, with 9 bases left in between. This CDR3 is built from 13 residues. The CDR3 reads CASSFTGLETQYF. In DNA form, the CDR3 reads TGTGCCAGCAGCTTTACAGGGCTAGAGACCCAGTACTTC.

The rearrangement joins TRBV5-1 to TRBJ2-3, with TRBD1 matching 8 bases. The V gene's germline CDR1 is SGHRS and CDR2 YFSETQ. J lost 5 bases, V lost 4 bases, and 6 bases had no gene match. The CDR3 has 14 residues. The CDR3 is CASSIGTGRDTQYF. CDR3 DNA: TGCGCCAGCAGCATAGGGACAGGCCGAGATACGCAGTATTTT.

The chain is built from TRBV5-1 and TRBJ1-2, with D possibly matching TRBD1 (6 bases). The CDR3 runs to 13 residues. Trimming pared 0 bases from V and 8 bases from J, leaving 11 bases between. The germline CDR1 and CDR2 sequences are SGHRS and YFSETQ. Written as DNA, the CDR3 is TGCGCCAGCAGCTTGGACACAGGGCAAGGCTACACCTTC. This translates into CASSLDTGQGYTF.

This clone occurred once. The rearrangement links TRBV3-1 (or the pseudogene TRBV3-2) to TRBJ2-7; perhaps TRBD2 as D (6 bases). Trimming cost V 4 bases and J 1 base, with 14 bases left between them. The germline gives CDR1 LGHDT, CDR2 YNNKEL (reference sequence). CDR3 length: 15 amino acids. CDR3 loop: CASSLWGDQSYEQYF. CDR3 DNA sequence: TGTGCCAGCAGCCTATGGGGGGACCAATCCTACGAGCAGTACTTC.

The V and J genes are TRBV15 and TRBJ1-3; possibly TRBD1 for D (6 bases). V was pared by 0 bases and J by 4 bases, with 10 bases between. The CDR3 spans 15 residues. Germline assignment: CDR1 LNHNV and CDR2 YYDKDF (reference sequence). CDR3 DNA: TGTGCCACCAGCAGAGAGAGGACAGTGGGAAACACCATATATTTT. Translation: CATSRERTVGNTIYF.

The chain couples TRBV5-4 to TRBJ2-4; TRBD2 matches 7 bases. J gave up 13 bases and V 7 bases, and 8 bases lay outside the gene matches. CDR3 length: 11 amino acids. Germline-derived CDR1 and CDR2 are SGHNT and YYREEE (reference sequence). This chain's CDR3 is CASGPRGVQYF. CDR3 nucleotides: TGTGCCAGCGGTCCCCGGGGGGTGCAGTACTTC.

This clone appeared a few times. The chain has TRBV21-1 and TRBJ1-4. TRBV21-1 is a recognized pseudogene. The CDR3 sequence is 17 residues long. The CDR3 bases are TGTGCCAGCCTTACGCCCCCGGTAACACGGAGTTTCGGAAAACTGTTTTTT. As protein: CASLTPPVTRSFGKLFF.

This chain joins TRBV19 and TRBJ2-7; 8 nucleotides agree with TRBD2. The V and J ends lost 1 base and 6 bases, in that order; junction bases with no gene match: 2. This CDR3 has 13 residues. Germline CDR1 is LNHDA and CDR2 is SQIVND (reference sequence). Written as DNA, the CDR3 is TGTGCCAGTAGTATAGTGGCGGGAGGCGAGCAGTACTTC. Protein sequence: CASSIVAGGEQYF.

This clone was found once. The V gene is TRBV29-1, the J gene TRBJ2-3; 10 bases map to TRBD1. The CDR3 loop spans 14 amino acids. Per germline, CDR1 SQVTM and CDR2 ANQGSEA. The trim removed 6 bases at V and 3 bases at J, leaving 6 bases unmatched. For the CDR3, the DNA is TGCAGCGTCCGGGACAGGGGTGTAACAGATACGCAGTATTTT. This codes for CSVRDRGVTDTQYF.

V and J are TRBV3-1 (or the pseudogene TRBV3-2) and TRBJ2-5, with TRBD2 identical over 9 bases. V dropped 1 base and J dropped 4; count of bases not matched to a gene: 4. Germline V gene lookup returns CDR1 LGHDT and CDR2 YNNKEL (reference sequence). The CDR3 runs 15 residues. CDR3 bases: TGTGCCAGCAGCCAAGGTAGCGGGGGAAGAGAGACCCAGTACTTC. Protein sequence: CASSQGSGGRETQYF.

The CDR3 loop reads CASSHRQGAGSSNYGYTF. CDR3 sequence (DNA): TGTGCCAGCAGCCATAGACAGGGGGCCGGCTCGTCTAACTATGGCTACACCTTC. The chain recombines TRBV3-1 (or the pseudogene TRBV3-2) with TRBJ1-2; TRBD1 agrees at 10 bases. This CDR3 spans 18 amino acids. V was pared by 3 bases and J by 0 bases, with 10 bases of the junction left unmatched. Germline-derived CDR1 and CDR2 are LGHDT and YNNKEL (reference sequence).

This chain joins TRBV6-5 and TRBJ2-1; weak D call: TRBD2 (6 bases). Looked up from germline, CDR1 is MNHEY and CDR2 is SVGAGI. CDR3 length: 13 residues. V was shortened by 1 base and J by 7 bases, with 8 bases between the two germline ends. In nucleotides, the CDR3 is TGTGCCAGCAGTTACTATCGGGAGAATGAGCAGTTCTTC. Protein product: CASSYYRENEQFF.

This chain joins TRBV5-4 and TRBJ1-2; D possibly corresponds to TRBD1 (5 bases). Germline V gene sequence: CDR1 SGHNT, CDR2 YYREEE (reference sequence). This CDR3 comprises 12 residues. The V end was cut by 0 bases, the J end by 14 bases, with 14 bases between. The CDR3 region is CASSLAARDSTF. The CDR3 DNA follows: TGTGCCAGCAGCTTGGCAGCGAGGGACTCTACCTTC.

This chain uses TRBV6-5 with TRBJ2-1; 9 bases are a match to TRBD1. Germline V gene sequence: CDR1 MNHEY, CDR2 SVGAGI. V lost 7 bases and J lost 0; bases outside the gene matches: 4. This CDR3 region has 15 residues. The CDR3 nucleotides read TGTGCCAGCAACAGGGGGCTAAGCTCCTACAATGAGCAGTTCTTC. Translation: CASNRGLSSYNEQFF.

The rearrangement links TRBV29-1 to TRBJ2-7, with 9 bases lining up with TRBD1. Per germline, CDR1 SQVTM and CDR2 ANQGSEA. Germline trimming cut 7 bases from V and 3 bases from J; bases unmatched to any gene: 4. There are 12 residues in the CDR3. CDR3 sequence reads: CSGRTGDYEQYF. For the CDR3, the DNA is TGCAGCGGACGGACAGGGGACTACGAGCAGTACTTC.

Only a few counts were recorded for this clone. The rearrangement links TRBV9 to TRBJ2-1; 9 positions agree with TRBD2. From germline, CDR1 is SGDLS and CDR2 YYNGEE. V lost 0 bases, J lost 8 bases, and 6 bases stayed unmatched. This CDR3 contains 15 residues. The CDR3 DNA sequence: TGTGCCAGCAGCGTAGGTCCTAGCGGGGTGGATGAGCAGTTCTTC. Protein: CASSVGPSGVDEQFF. The complete variable domain, with remaining parts taken from reference TRBV9 and TRBJ2-1, reads DSGVTQTPKHLITATGQRVTLRCSPRSGDLSVYWYQQSLDQGLQFLIQYYNGEERAKGNILERFSAQQFPDLHSELNLSSLELGDSALYFCASSVGPSGVDEQFFGPGTRLTVL.

The chain has TRBV5-1 and TRBJ2-1; 7 bases align to TRBD1. The CDR3 extends over 16 amino acids. From germline, CDR1 is SGHRS and CDR2 YFSETQ. V lost 0 bases, J lost 10 bases, and 13 bases stayed unmatched. CDR3 sequence: CASSLVEGATPKEQFF. The CDR3 nucleotides are TGCGCCAGCAGCTTGGTAGAGGGGGCCACCCCGAAAGAGCAGTTCTTC. The variable domain in full, with the rest retrieved from reference TRBV5-1 and TRBJ2-1, is KAGVTQTPRYLIKTRGQQVTLSCSPISGHRSVSWYQQTPGQGLQFLFEYFSETQRNKGNFPGRFSGRQFSNSRSEMNVSTLELGDSALYLCASSLVEGATPKEQFFGPGTRLTVL.

The chain uses TRBV5-5 and TRBJ1-1, with D uncertain. The V gene lost 0 bases and the J gene lost 3 bases, with 9 bases spanning the gap. This CDR3 has 14 residues. The germline V gene encodes CDR1 SGHKS and CDR2 YYEKEE (reference sequence). CDR3 nucleotide sequence: TGTGCCAGCAGCTTGGGGGTAGAGGACACTGAAGCTTTCTTT. Translating it yields CASSLGVEDTEAFF.

V and J are TRBV10-3 and TRBJ1-1, with unresolved D. With 3 bases removed from V and 3 bases from J, the gap between germline ends came to 5 bases. This CDR3 has 12 amino acids. CDR1 is ENHRY and CDR2 is SYGVKD in the germline V gene. The CDR3 protein is CAISDRDTEAFF. CDR3 sequence (DNA): TGTGCCATCAGTGATCGGGACACTGAAGCTTTCTTT.

In its sample, this clone was seen once. This chain joins TRBV5-1 and TRBJ2-1; 16 nucleotides agree with TRBD2. Germline V gives CDR1 SGHRS, CDR2 YFSETQ. CDR3 length: 17 amino acids. V gave up 5 bases and J gave up 9 bases; unmatched junction bases: 11. The CDR3 protein is CASRSPGTSGGAVEQFF. The CDR3 coding sequence is TGCGCCAGCAGATCCCCCGGGACTAGCGGGGGGGCAGTTGAGCAGTTCTTC.

This chain's CDR3 is CASSSGQGGFNEQFF. CDR3 bases: TGTGCCAGCAGCTCGGGACAGGGAGGATTCAATGAGCAGTTCTTC. The chain has TRBV7-3 and TRBJ2-1; 9 nucleotides match TRBD1. Per the germline V gene, CDR1 is SGHTA and CDR2 is FQGTGA. This CDR3 is built from 15 residues. V shed 4 bases, J shed 6 bases, and the junction held 7 bases outside the gene matches. Full variable domain (remainder filled in from reference TRBV7-3 and TRBJ2-1): GAGVSQTPSNKVTEKGKYVELRCDPISGHTALYWYRQSLGQGPEFLIYFQGTGAADDSGLPNDRFFAVRPEGSVSTLKIQRTERGDSAVYLCASSSGQGGFNEQFFGPGTRLTVL.

This rearrangement joins TRBV6-5 to TRBJ1-1; D gene uncertain. The germline V and J ends were trimmed by 6 bases and 4 bases, with 15 bases remaining between them. Germline assignment: CDR1 MNHEY and CDR2 SVGAGI. This CDR3 is 14 amino acids long. CDR3 DNA sequence: TGTGCCAGCAGCCTCGAGAGGGTGGGCACTGAAGCTTTCTTT. As protein: CASSLERVGTEAFF.

This clone was detected only a few times. The V call is TRBV18, the J call TRBJ2-5; D is uncertain. Per the germline V gene, CDR1 is KGHSH and CDR2 is LQKENI. The CDR3 has 12 residues. Deletions cut 3 bases from V and 4 bases from J, with 6 bases between. For the CDR3, the DNA is TGTGCCAGCTCACCCAGGTCAGAGACCCAGTACTTC. This translates into CASSPRSETQYF.

J is TRBJ2-5 and V is TRBV19; D ambiguous. V lost 5 bases and J lost 4, with 14 bases in between. CDR3 length: 14 amino acids. The V gene's germline CDR1 is LNHDA and CDR2 SQIVND (reference sequence). CDR3 bases: TGTGCCAGTAGTTTCAGTTGGGCCACAGAGACCCAGTACTTC. The encoded protein is CASSFSWATETQYF. The full variable domain, with the rest looked up from reference TRBV19 and TRBJ2-5, is DGGITQSPKYLFRKEGQNVTLSCEQNLNHDAMYWYRQDPGQGLRLIYYSQIVNDFQKGDIAEGYSVSREKKESFPLTVTSAQKNPTAFYLCASSFSWATETQYFGPGTRLLVL.

V and J are TRBV4-1 and TRBJ2-7; 10 bases map to TRBD1. The germline CDR1 and CDR2 sequences are MGHRA and YSYEKL. V shed 1 base and J 7 bases; nucleotides not matched to a gene: 4. The CDR3 extends over 14 amino acids. CDR3 DNA: TGCGCCAGCAGCCAAGTGACAGGGGGCCGGGAGCAGTACTTC. This encodes CASSQVTGGREQYF.